One and the same sample provided the 26 T cell receptor beta chains below, sequenced in a study of T cells in Graves' hyperthyroidism and ophthalmopathy. The source material, RNA transcripts, was used to amplify TCR beta CDR3 regions. HTBI primers were used for first-round RT-PCR of the TCR CDR3. MiXCR, applied by TCRdb to the multiplex PCR reads, yields one record per CDR3 protein. The sample gives over 350,000 distinct CDR3 sequences, approximately 17% of which show up once; 40% is in the top ten. The sample was blood. The receptors were gathered from a man aged 18 to 30 with Graves' ophthalmopathy.

This clonotype has at least ten counts. The chain has TRBV6-5 and TRBJ1-2; D not resolved. Trimming removed 0 bases at V and 3 bases at J, with 14 bases between. The germline V gene encodes CDR1 MNHEY and CDR2 SVGAGI. The CDR3 extends over 16 amino acids. CDR3 sequence reads: CASSYSGSFEDYGYTF. CDR3 nucleotide sequence: TGTGCCAGCAGTTACTCGGGGAGTTTTGAAGACTATGGCTACACCTTC.

This clonotype was seen at least ten times. The V call is TRBV7-9, the J call TRBJ2-3; a weak D match, TRBD1 (6 bases). CDR3 length equals 15 residues. Trimming left V 1 base short and J 6 bases short, with 14 bases between. Germline loops: CDR1 SEHNR, CDR2 FQNEAQ (reference sequence). The DNA for the CDR3 is TGTGCCAGCAGCTTAGGGGGGCGTTTCCCCGATACGCAGTATTTT. This gives the protein CASSLGGRFPDTQYF.

In this sample, this clonotype turned up a few times. The CDR3, as DNA: TGTGCCATCAGTGATCCCTGGACAGGGGGAACCTCCTCTGGGGCCAACGTCCTGACTTTC. It encodes CAISDPWTGGTSSGANVLTF. The V call is TRBV10-3, the J call TRBJ2-6, with 10 nucleotides matching TRBD1. The germline V gene encodes CDR1 ENHRY and CDR2 SYGVKD. Unmatched junction bases numbered 11, after V lost 3 bases and J lost 0 bases. The CDR3 contains 20 residues.

This clonotype showed up many times. The chain combines TRBV6-2 or TRBV6-3 with TRBJ2-7; the D gene is possibly TRBD2 (6 bases). V lost 0 bases to trimming and J lost 5 bases, with 11 bases between them. The germline V gene has CDR1 MNHEY and CDR2 SVGEGT. The CDR3 is 14 residues long. The CDR3 here is CASSYSGGINEQYF. CDR3 DNA sequence: TGTGCCAGCAGTTACTCGGGGGGAATCAACGAGCAGTACTTC.

This clonotype was counted many times. The rearrangement links TRBV6-1 to TRBJ2-3; the match to TRBD2 covers 9 bases. The CDR3 consists of 14 residues. Germline lookup yields CDR1 MNHNS and CDR2 SASEGT. Germline trimming cut 4 bases from V and 6 bases from J; bases unmatched to any gene: 5. CDR3 bases: TGTGCCAGCAGTGGCGGGGGGGCCTTTGATACGCAGTATTTT. This encodes CASSGGGAFDTQYF.

Ten or more counts support this clonotype. The V call is TRBV5-5, the J call TRBJ2-5; unclear D gene. Germline V lookup: CDR1 SGHKS, CDR2 YYEKEE (reference sequence). The V gene lost 2 bases and the J gene lost 0 bases, with 8 bases spanning the gap. The CDR3 has 14 residues. This CDR3 is CASSFPDYQETQYF. CDR3 in DNA: TGTGCCAGCAGCTTTCCTGACTACCAAGAGACCCAGTACTTC.

As for this clonotype: A read error may account for a junction end that differs from germline. This sequence joins TRBV7-8 and TRBJ1-1; D might be TRBD1 (6 bases). Germline V gives CDR1 SGHVS, CDR2 FQNEAQ. This CDR3 is 16 amino acids long. In nucleotides, the CDR3 is TGTGCCGGCAGCTTAGGGGGGTGGGGTAGGGAGACTGAAGCTTTCTTT. Translating gives CAGSLGGWGRETEAFF.

The CDR3 coding sequence is TGTGCCATCAGTGATAGCCACATGAACACTGAAGCTTTCTTT. Translated, it gives CAISDSHMNTEAFF. V is TRBV10-3 and J is TRBJ1-1; no definite D call. The V end lost 3 bases, the J end lost 0 bases, and 8 bases lay between the germline ends. CDR3 size: 14 residues. In germline, CDR1 is ENHRY, CDR2 SYGVKD.

Ten or more counts support this clonotype. V and J are TRBV7-8 and TRBJ2-7; D is uncertain. The germline V gene has CDR1 SGHVS and CDR2 FQNEAQ. V lost 0 bases and J 3 bases, leaving 12 bases between the germline ends. The CDR3 covers 15 residues. In nucleotides, the CDR3 is TGTGCCAGCAGCTTAGCCGAAAACAGATTCTACGAGCAGTACTTC. Protein: CASSLAENRFYEQYF.

This clonotype occurred many times. V is TRBV27 and J is TRBJ2-1, with D unresolved. This CDR3 has 14 amino acids. Germline CDR1 and CDR2: MNHEY and SMNVEV (reference sequence). Trimming took 5 bases from V and 0 from J, leaving 8 bases between them. This CDR3 reads CASSVTNSYNEQFF. The CDR3 DNA sequence: TGTGCCAGCAGTGTAACCAACTCCTACAATGAGCAGTTCTTC.

The V call is TRBV7-9, the J call TRBJ2-7; 8 nucleotides agree with TRBD1. Germline lookup yields CDR1 SEHNR and CDR2 FQNEAQ (reference sequence). There are 20 residues in the CDR3. The V segment lost 1 base and the J segment 0 bases; nucleotides outside the gene matches: 17. CDR3 bases: TGTGCCAGCAGCTTAGATGGCGACAGGGGAATTATAAGGAGCTCCTACGAGCAGTACTTC. Protein product: CASSLDGDRGIIRSSYEQYF. Combining the CDR3 with reference TRBV7-9 and TRBJ2-7 gives the whole variable domain DTGVSQNPRHKITKRGQNVTFRCDPISEHNRLYWYRQTLGQGPEFLTYFQNEAQLEKSRLLSDRFSAERPKGSFSTLEIQRTEQGDSAMYLCASSLDGDRGIIRSSYEQYFGPGTRLTVT.

This clonotype was seen a few times. The rearrangement joins TRBV6-5 to TRBJ2-1; D possibly corresponds to TRBD1 (6 bases). There are 15 residues in the CDR3. CDR1 MNHEY and CDR2 SVGAGI come from the germline V gene. Trimming took off 5 bases at V and 4 bases at J, with 15 bases between the two ends. Written as DNA, the CDR3 is TGTGCCAGCAGTAACAGGGCGACCCCTTACAATGAGCAGTTCTTC. This translates into CASSNRATPYNEQFF.

This clonotype showed up just a few times. The V and J genes are TRBV24-1 and TRBJ2-1; TRBD2 aligns across 8 bases. Germline V gene lookup returns CDR1 KGHDR and CDR2 SFDVKD. Trimming took 0 bases from V and 6 from J; bases not matched to a gene: 3. The CDR3 loop spans 15 amino acids. The CDR3 loop is CATSDLRGGGNEQFF. The CDR3 bases are TGTGCCACCAGTGATTTGCGGGGGGGCGGCAATGAGCAGTTCTTC.

The genes are TRBV6-1 and TRBJ1-4; no clear D. Per germline, CDR1 MNHNS and CDR2 SASEGT. CDR3 length equals 15 residues. Trimming left V 4 bases short and J 5 bases short, with 14 bases between. The CDR3, as DNA: TGTGCCAGCAGTGGCTCCGGAGGCGTAAATGAAAAACTGTTTTTT. It translates to CASSGSGGVNEKLFF.

The chain has TRBV20-1 and TRBJ2-1, with D possibly matching TRBD2 (7 bases). Germline loops: CDR1 DFQATT, CDR2 SNEGSKA (reference sequence). The CDR3 totals 15 residues. V was shortened by 3 bases and J by 7 bases, with 19 bases between the two germline ends. CDR3 nucleotide sequence: TGCAGTGCTAGTGGGGGGGGGGGGCCGGGGAATGAGCAGTTCTTC. Protein: CSASGGGGPGNEQFF.

This chain links TRBV5-4 with TRBJ2-2; TRBD2 aligns across 9 bases. V lost 1 base, J lost 7 bases, and 8 bases stayed unmatched. Germline loops: CDR1 SGHNT, CDR2 YYREEE (reference sequence). There are 16 residues in the CDR3. In nucleotides, the CDR3 is TGTGCCAGCAGCTTGCGTGTAGCGGGGGCAGTCGGGGAGCTGTTTTTT. It specifies CASSLRVAGAVGELFF.

This clonotype has ten or more counts. The rearrangement links TRBV12-3 or TRBV12-4 to TRBJ1-6; possibly TRBD1 for D (6 bases). V was trimmed by 3 bases and J by 10 bases, leaving 13 bases between them. The CDR3 is 14 residues long. Here the CDR3 reads CASSFEGGGSPLHF. CDR3 sequence (DNA): TGTGCCAGCAGTTTTGAGGGGGGCGGCTCACCCCTCCACTTT.

This clonotype appeared a few times. The gene calls are TRBV10-3 and TRBJ2-7; no clear D gene. Trimming removed 6 bases from V and 4 bases from J, with 16 bases in between. The germline gives CDR1 ENHRY, CDR2 SYGVKD. CDR3 length: 14 amino acids. CDR3 nucleotide sequence: TGTGCCATCAGGGACGCCCCAGTGTATTACGAGCAGTACTTC. This gives the protein CAIRDAPVYYEQYF.

This clonotype was found many times. This chain connects TRBV4-1 to TRBJ2-1, with TRBD1 as a possible D gene (6 bases). The V end lost 5 bases, the J end lost 9 bases, and 23 bases lay between the germline ends. This CDR3 is built from 16 residues. CDR1 MGHRA and CDR2 YSYEKL come from the germline V gene. The CDR3 spells CASSGVGQPARSEQFF. For the CDR3, the DNA is TGCGCCAGCAGCGGGGTTGGACAGCCCGCGCGGAGTGAGCAGTTCTTC.

About this clonotype itself: One junction end disagrees with the germline gene, perhaps due to a read error. The chain joins TRBV29-1 to TRBJ1-3; D call uncertain. This CDR3 region has 11 residues. Germline values: CDR1 SQVTM, CDR2 ANQGSEA. CDR3 sequence (DNA): TGCGGCGTTGAGTGGGGAAACACCATATATTTT. The encoded protein is CGVEWGNTIYF. Full variable domain (remainder filled in from reference TRBV29-1 and TRBJ1-3): SAVISQKPSRDICQRGTSLTIQCQVDSQVTMMFWYRQQPGQSLTLIATANQGSEATYESGFVIDKFPISRPNLTFSTLTVSNMSPEDSSIYLCGVEWGNTIYFGEGSWLTVV.

This clonotype was counted ten times or more. The gene calls are TRBV13 and TRBJ1-1; unclear D gene. The CDR3 extends over 12 amino acids. Germline CDR1 reads PRHDT; CDR2 reads FYEKMQ (reference sequence). The V end was cut by 4 bases, the J end by 4 bases, with 7 bases between. The CDR3 is CASSSGSTEAFF. The CDR3 region has the DNA TGTGCCAGCAGCTCGGGGAGCACTGAAGCTTTCTTT.

This clonotype was seen repeatedly, ten times or more. The V gene is TRBV9, the J gene TRBJ1-4, with 7 bases identical to TRBD1. The J segment lost 5 bases and the V segment lost 0 bases, leaving 7 bases of the junction unmatched. This CDR3 has 16 residues. Germline V CDR1 and CDR2: SGDLS, YYNGEE. CDR3 sequence: CASSVEPGQTNEKLFF. Written as DNA, the CDR3 is TGTGCCAGCAGCGTAGAGCCGGGACAGACCAATGAAAAACTGTTTTTT.

This clonotype was seen only a few times. The chain employs TRBV6-1 and TRBJ1-1; D unresolved. Trimming pared 3 bases from V and 3 bases from J, leaving 8 bases between. Germline values: CDR1 MNHNS, CDR2 SASEGT. This CDR3 comprises 13 residues. CDR3 DNA sequence: TGTGCCAGCAGTGATGAGGGCTACACTGAAGCTTTCTTT. Protein product: CASSDEGYTEAFF.

This clonotype was seen repeatedly, ten times or more. This chain uses TRBV7-2 with TRBJ1-2; a weak D match, TRBD1 (6 bases). This CDR3 contains 14 residues. Trimming cost V 2 bases and J 0 bases, with 7 bases left between them. Looked up from germline, CDR1 is SGHTA and CDR2 is FQGNSA. The CDR3 coding sequence is TGTGCCAGCAGCTTAACAGGGACTAACTATGGCTACACCTTC. Protein product: CASSLTGTNYGYTF.

This clonotype was seen many times. The chain couples TRBV7-3 to TRBJ2-1, with 10 bases identical to TRBD2. CDR3 size: 16 residues. Germline V gene sequence: CDR1 SGHTA, CDR2 FQGTGA. Unmatched junction bases numbered 10, after V lost 4 bases and J lost 7 bases. Written as DNA, the CDR3 is TGTGCCAGCAGCTCCCATAGCGGGGGGATTCAAAATGAGCAGTTCTTC. Its translation: CASSSHSGGIQNEQFF.

The genes are TRBV2 and TRBJ2-6; D gene unclear. The CDR3 has 14 residues. Germline CDR1 SNHLY, CDR2 FYNNEI. Trimming cost V 11 bases and J 0 bases, with 11 bases left between them. The CDR3 region is CAHYKVSGANVLTF. The CDR3 DNA reads TGTGCCCATTACAAGGTCTCTGGGGCCAACGTCCTGACTTTC.